These 15 T cell receptor beta chains share one sample of origin, sequenced in a study of neurological immune-mediated disorders. TCRdb fed the 5' RACE reads into MiXCR, producing one record per CDR3 protein. The data show about 49,000 distinct CDR3 sequences, 8% to 10% seen once. Sample time point: longitudinal time-point 1 (baseline). Sequences were obtained from PBMCs. Receptors were obtained from a woman between 40 and 50 years old in good health.

The gene calls are TRBV7-9 and TRBJ2-7; weak D call: TRBD1 (5 bases). Per germline, CDR1 SEHNR and CDR2 FQNEAQ (reference sequence). This CDR3 comprises 12 residues. In DNA, the CDR3 is TGTGCTATCAGCCCGACAGTAAGAGAGCAGTACTTC. It yields the protein CAISPTVREQYF. The full variable domain, rest sourced from reference TRBV7-9 and TRBJ2-7, is DTGVSQNPRHKITKRGQNVTFRCDPISEHNRLYWYRQTLGQGPEFLTYFQNEAQLEKSRLLSDRFSAERPKGSFSTLEIQRTEQGDSAMYLCAISPTVREQYFGPGTRLTVT.

This clonotype was seen ten or more times. This chain links TRBV7-2 with TRBJ1-6; 11 bases fit TRBD1. The CDR3 sequence is 15 residues long. V lost 5 bases and J lost 10; bases outside the gene matches: 7. The germline V gene has CDR1 SGHTA and CDR2 FQGNSA. CDR3 DNA: TGTGCCAGCAGCCAGCAGGACAGGGGGCCATCACCCCTCCACTTT. Translation gives CASSQQDRGPSPLHF.

Concerning this clonotype itself: A much larger clone differs by one base, so this may be a read error. The chain recombines TRBV5-1 with TRBJ2-6, with D hard to call. There are 16 residues in the CDR3. Germline-derived CDR1 and CDR2 are SGHRS and YFSETQ. Trimming took off 0 bases at V and 4 bases at J, with 11 bases between the two ends. The CDR3: CASSLGLTVGANVLTF. CDR3 nucleotides: TGCGCCAGCAGCTTGGGGCTAACGGTCGGGGCCAACGTCCTGACTTTC.

This clonotype was observed at least ten times. The genes are TRBV5-1 and TRBJ2-3; 10 bases line up with TRBD1. The CDR3 covers 15 residues. Germline CDR1 SGHRS, CDR2 YFSETQ. The J segment lost 6 bases and the V segment lost 3 bases, leaving 7 bases of the junction unmatched. The CDR3: CASSSGQGNRDTQYF. The CDR3, as DNA: TGCGCCAGCAGCTCGGGACAGGGGAACAGGGATACGCAGTATTTT.

This clonotype was observed many times. The CDR3 DNA is TGTGCCACCAGTGATGCACGAACGGCCGATGGCTACACCTTC. Its translation: CATSDARTADGYTF. The chain couples TRBV24-1 to TRBJ1-2; D gene unclear. Germline loops: CDR1 KGHDR, CDR2 SFDVKD. Trimming took 3 bases from V and 6 from J, leaving 13 bases between them. The CDR3 is 14 residues long.

This clonotype was detected many times. The gene calls are TRBV6-2 or TRBV6-3 and TRBJ2-7; 8 bases match TRBD1. In germline, CDR1 is MNHEY, CDR2 SVGEGT. CDR3 length: 15 residues. Trimming cost V 2 bases and J 4 bases; bases outside gene matches: 7. CDR3 sequence reads: CASSYRRQGKYEQYF. Written as DNA, the CDR3 is TGTGCCAGCAGTTACCGGCGACAGGGGAAGTACGAGCAGTACTTC.

This clonotype was observed at least ten times. CDR3 residues: CAISDRDQPQHF. DNA for the CDR3: TGTGCCATCAGCGACAGGGATCAGCCCCAGCATTTT. The chain couples TRBV10-3 to TRBJ1-5; 7 bases agree with TRBD1. Germline assignment: CDR1 ENHRY and CDR2 SYGVKD. Germline trimming cut 6 bases from V and 5 bases from J; bases unmatched to any gene: 1. There are 12 residues in the CDR3.

This clonotype was found many times. This chain connects TRBV4-3 to TRBJ2-1, with D tentatively TRBD2 (7 bases). V lost 0 bases and J lost 8, with 11 bases in between. The CDR3 sequence is 14 residues long. From germline, CDR1 is LGHNA and CDR2 YSLEER. This chain's CDR3 is CASSQDGGADEQFF. CDR3 DNA sequence: TGCGCCAGCAGCCAAGATGGGGGGGCCGATGAGCAGTTCTTC.

This clonotype has a count of ten or more. V is TRBV29-1 and J is TRBJ1-1; weak D call: TRBD1 (5 bases). V was clipped by 6 bases and J by 5 bases, with 16 bases between them. Germline values: CDR1 SQVTM, CDR2 ANQGSEA. The CDR3 runs to 13 residues. The CDR3 spells CSVRQLQGTEAFF. DNA for the CDR3: TGCAGCGTCCGACAGCTCCAGGGAACTGAAGCTTTCTTT.

The chain has TRBV29-1 and TRBJ1-1; 7 nucleotides match TRBD1. From germline, CDR1 is SQVTM and CDR2 ANQGSEA. The junction had 12 bases not matched to a gene; V was cut back by 7 bases and J by 4 bases. There are 14 residues in the CDR3. The CDR3 DNA reads TGCAGCGCCGATCGGGGGCAGGGGGTCACTGAAGCTTTCTTT. Protein: CSADRGQGVTEAFF.

This clonotype was observed many times. V and J are TRBV25-1 and TRBJ2-1; TRBD2 aligns across 11 bases. V shed 3 bases and J 5 bases; nucleotides not matched to a gene: 3. CDR1 and CDR2 (germline): MGHDK, SYGVNS. The CDR3 is made up of 15 amino acids. The DNA of the CDR3 is TGTGCCAGCAGTGATCTGACTAGCGGGGACAATGAGCAGTTCTTC. Translated: CASSDLTSGDNEQFF. Full variable domain (missing parts from reference TRBV25-1 and TRBJ2-1): EADIYQTPRYLVIGTGKKITLECSQTMGHDKMYWYQQDPGMELHLIHYSYGVNSTEKGDLSSESTVSRIRTEHFPLTLESARPSHTSQYLCASSDLTSGDNEQFFGPGTRLTVL.

There are many counts of this clonotype. J is TRBJ1-1 and V is TRBV18; 7 bases are a match to TRBD1. Germline V CDR1 and CDR2: KGHSH, LQKENI. Unmatched junction bases numbered 5, after V lost 2 bases and J lost 5 bases. This CDR3 region has 14 residues. In DNA form, the CDR3 reads TGTGCCAGCTCACCAGACAGGGTAAGGACTGAAGCTTTCTTT. Encoded protein: CASSPDRVRTEAFF.

The genes are TRBV12-3 or TRBV12-4 and TRBJ2-2; 15 nucleotides align to TRBD2. V shed 10 bases, J shed 6 bases, and the junction held 9 bases outside the gene matches. This CDR3 contains 16 residues. CDR3 nucleotides: TGTGCCATCCTTTACGGACTAGCGGGAGGGTCCGGGGAGCTGTTTTTT. Its protein is CAILYGLAGGSGELFF.

This clonotype was seen repeatedly, ten times or more. The J gene is TRBJ1-2, the V gene TRBV29-1; 7 bases are a match to TRBD1. Germline trimming cut 6 bases from V and 6 bases from J; bases unmatched to any gene: 16. The germline gives CDR1 SQVTM, CDR2 ANQGSEA. The CDR3 runs 15 residues. CDR3 protein: CSVGVQGGHDHGYTF. The CDR3 region has the DNA TGCAGCGTGGGGGTTCAGGGGGGCCATGACCATGGCTACACCTTC. The whole variable domain, filled in from reference TRBV29-1 and TRBJ1-2, reads SAVISQKPSRDICQRGTSLTIQCQVDSQVTMMFWYRQQPGQSLTLIATANQGSEATYESGFVIDKFPISRPNLTFSTLTVSNMSPEDSSIYLCSVGVQGGHDHGYTFGSGTRLTVV.

There are many counts of this clonotype. The chain joins TRBV11-3 to TRBJ2-2; D remains unclear. The germline gives CDR1 SGHNT, CDR2 YENEEA. The V end was cut by 3 bases, the J end by 6 bases, with 11 bases between. This CDR3 spans 14 amino acids. CDR3 sequence (DNA): TGTGCCAGCAGCTTTGACGTCCGGGCCGGGGAGCTGTTTTTT. Protein product: CASSFDVRAGELFF.